Each of the 15 T cell receptor beta chains below was sequenced from the same sample in a study of cytomegalovirus exposure and HLA in healthy donors. The PCR made use of 60 Vbeta and 13 Jbeta primers. The table came from immunoSEQ multiplex PCR; TCRdb's copy has only in-frame clones and leaves some out. The data show roughly 99,000 clones, around three quarters seen once. Sequenced sample: PBMCs. These receptors originate from a male donor in good health and CMV-seronegative.

J is TRBJ2-5 and V is TRBV5-1; no firm D call. The end of the DNA aligns better with TRBJ2-7, so the J call may be wrong. From germline, CDR1 is SGHRS and CDR2 YFSETQ. The CDR3 length is 13 residues. In nucleotides, the CDR3 is TGCGCCAGCAGCACCGGATCGCTGGGCGAGCAGTACTTC. Its protein product is CASSTGSLGEQYF.

This chain uses TRBV30 with TRBJ2-7; D ambiguous. The CDR3 extends over 12 amino acids. Germline loops: CDR1 GTSNPN, CDR2 SVGIG (reference sequence). V lost 0 bases, J lost 3 bases, and 6 bases lay in between. The CDR3 DNA follows: TGTGCCTGGAGTGTACAGAACTACGAGCAGTACTTC. Translating gives CAWSVQNYEQYF.

The CDR3 spells CASSKGRGAYNEQFF. The DNA for the CDR3 is TGTGCCAGCAGCAAGGGACGGGGGGCCTACAATGAGCAGTTCTTC. J is TRBJ2-1 and V is TRBV6-5, with TRBD2 matching 7 bases. Unmatched junction bases numbered 7, after V lost 6 bases and J lost 2 bases. This CDR3 contains 15 residues. Looked up from germline, CDR1 is MNHEY and CDR2 is SVGAGI.

This chain joins TRBV7-5 and TRBJ2-1; the table's TRBD2 call for D was not verified on the DNA. TRBV7-5 is an annotated pseudogene. The CDR3 runs to 21 residues. CDR3 region: CARSLGGRDREQTSGTNEQFF. The CDR3 DNA reads as TGTGCCAGAAGCTTAGGGGGTAGGGACAGGGAGCAAACTAGCGGGACCAATGAGCAGTTCTTC.

The genes are TRBV11-3 and TRBJ2-2, with D tentatively TRBD2 (6 bases). Trimming left V 4 bases short and J 6 bases short, with 18 bases between. The CDR3 loop spans 16 amino acids. Germline values: CDR1 SGHNT, CDR2 YENEEA. This CDR3 is CASSYSASVKSGELFF. CDR3 DNA: TGTGCCAGCAGCTATTCAGCTAGCGTAAAGTCCGGGGAGCTGTTTTTT.

The rearrangement links TRBV21-1 to TRBJ2-2; the DNA was not used to check the table's D call, TRBD2. TRBV21-1 is labeled a pseudogene. The CDR3 extends over 18 amino acids. CDR3 amino acids: CASSARTSGSLVAGELFF. The CDR3 DNA reads as TGTGCCAGCAGCGCTAGGACTAGCGGGAGTCTTGTCGCCGGGGAGCTGTTTTTT.

This clone appeared a few times. This sequence joins TRBV5-6 and TRBJ2-5; 7 bases are a match to TRBD1. Losses at the gene ends were 2 bases for V and 2 bases for J; bases not matched to a gene: 3. The CDR3 consists of 14 residues. Germline V lookup: CDR1 SGHDT, CDR2 YYEEEE. The CDR3 coding sequence is TGTGCCAGCAGCTTCGGACAGGAGCAAGAGACCCAGTACTTC. Translating it yields CASSFGQEQETQYF.

The rearrangement joins TRBV15 to TRBJ1-1; possibly TRBD1 for D (5 bases). Deletions cut 1 base from V and 4 bases from J, with 10 bases between. CDR1 and CDR2 from the germline V gene are LNHNV and YYDKDF (reference sequence). The CDR3 covers 14 residues. CDR3 amino acids: CATSRGGSTTEAFF. CDR3 bases: TGTGCCACCAGCAGAGGGGGCTCCACCACTGAAGCTTTCTTT. The whole variable domain, remainder taken from reference TRBV15 and TRBJ1-1, is DAMVIQNPRYQVTQFGKPVTLSCSQTLNHNVMYWYQQKSSQAPKLLFHYYDKDFNNEADTPDNFQSRRPNTSFCFLDIRSPGLGDTAMYLCATSRGGSTTEAFFGQGTRLTVV.

The CDR3 DNA is TGTGCCAGCAGTTTAGGACAGGGGGCCTACGAGCAGTACTTC. Protein: CASSLGQGAYEQYF. The chain combines TRBV28 with TRBJ2-7; 10 bases agree with TRBD1. The CDR3 runs 14 residues. Per the germline V gene, CDR1 is MDHEN and CDR2 is SYDVKM. V trimming: 2 bases; J trimming: 2 bases; junction bases outside the gene matches: 0.

V and J are TRBV7-9 and TRBJ2-5; D not resolved. Germline V gene sequence: CDR1 SEHNR, CDR2 FQNEAQ (reference sequence). Trimming cost V 4 bases and J 3 bases, with 9 bases left between them. The length of the CDR3 is 13 residues. The CDR3 region is CASSYNLEETQYF. CDR3 sequence (DNA): TGTGCCAGCAGCTACAACCTAGAAGAGACCCAGTACTTC. The complete variable domain, with remaining parts taken from reference TRBV7-9 and TRBJ2-5, reads DTGVSQNPRHKITKRGQNVTFRCDPISEHNRLYWYRQTLGQGPEFLTYFQNEAQLEKSRLLSDRFSAERPKGSFSTLEIQRTEQGDSAMYLCASSYNLEETQYFGPGTRLLVL.

The chain couples TRBV5-1 to TRBJ2-1; 11 bases agree with TRBD2. CDR1 is SGHRS and CDR2 is YFSETQ in the germline V gene. The CDR3 contains 15 residues. With 1 base clipped from V and 3 bases from J, the junction kept 0 bases outside the gene matches. CDR3 in DNA: TGCGCCAGCAGCTTGCTAGCGGGAGGCTACAATGAGCAGTTCTTC. Translating gives CASSLLAGGYNEQFF.

The chain is built from TRBV5-6 and TRBJ2-5; no clear D. Trimming took 1 base from V and 5 from J, leaving 9 bases between them. This CDR3 is 13 amino acids long. Per germline, CDR1 SGHDT and CDR2 YYEEEE. CDR3 amino acids: CASSLWATETQYF. The CDR3 nucleotides are TGTGCCAGCAGCTTGTGGGCGACCGAGACCCAGTACTTC.

This sequence joins TRBV11-3 and TRBJ2-1; maybe TRBD2 (6 bases). From germline, CDR1 is SGHNT and CDR2 YENEEA. The CDR3 covers 16 residues. Deletions cut 4 bases from V and 0 bases from J, with 13 bases between. The CDR3 loop reads CASSSVAASSYNEQFF. Written as DNA, the CDR3 is TGTGCCAGCAGCTCCGTAGCGGCGAGCTCCTACAATGAGCAGTTCTTC.

This sequence joins TRBV6-5 and TRBJ2-7, with D unclear. The germline V and J ends were trimmed by 10 bases and 1 base, with 17 bases remaining between them. CDR3 length: 14 amino acids. Looked up from germline, CDR1 is MNHEY and CDR2 is SVGAGI. CDR3 sequence reads: CAIPLLGRSYEQYF. In DNA, the CDR3 is TGTGCCATTCCGCTCTTGGGCAGATCCTACGAGCAGTACTTC.

The V gene is TRBV14, the J gene TRBJ1-1; no definite D call. V lost 1 base, J lost 2 bases, and 8 bases lay in between. The CDR3 extends over 14 amino acids. Germline CDR1 reads SGHDN; CDR2 reads FVKESK. CDR3 sequence reads: CASSQVLQNTEAFF. CDR3 DNA: TGTGCCAGCAGCCAAGTATTACAAAACACTGAAGCTTTCTTT.